This TCR beta chain emerged from a study of blood T cells in healthy people across ages. Findings of the study overall: TCR beta diversity per million T cells fell roughly linearly with age.

In this sample, this clonotype turned up a few times. Its antigen is as yet unknown. Together with a sample-barcoded 5' primer, a J-beta primer mix was included in a second PCR lasting about 7 to 12 cycles. Per-sample output comprised a minimum of 2.5 million paired-end reads containing CDR3. TCRdb reprocessed the 5' RACE reads with MiXCR, giving one entry per CDR3 protein. The sample includes 550,000 to 650,000 distinct CDR3 sequences, approximately 30% seen only once; the top ten take more than 15%. Each individual donor underwent a draw of about 9.9 milliliters of peripheral blood. Germline loops: CDR1 SEHNR, CDR2 FQNEAQ (reference sequence). The CDR3 length is 14 residues. Trimming shortened V by 0 bases and J by 6 bases, and 12 bases separated the two germline ends.

The specimen was blood. This clonotype originated in a woman older than 75 in good health. The rearrangement uses TRBV7-9 and TRBJ2-7; D may correspond to TRBD1 or TRBD2 (5 bases each). In nucleotides, the CDR3 is TGTGCCAGCAGCTTAGCGGCCGGGGCCGGCGAGCAGTACTTC. This translates into CASSLAAGAGEQYF.